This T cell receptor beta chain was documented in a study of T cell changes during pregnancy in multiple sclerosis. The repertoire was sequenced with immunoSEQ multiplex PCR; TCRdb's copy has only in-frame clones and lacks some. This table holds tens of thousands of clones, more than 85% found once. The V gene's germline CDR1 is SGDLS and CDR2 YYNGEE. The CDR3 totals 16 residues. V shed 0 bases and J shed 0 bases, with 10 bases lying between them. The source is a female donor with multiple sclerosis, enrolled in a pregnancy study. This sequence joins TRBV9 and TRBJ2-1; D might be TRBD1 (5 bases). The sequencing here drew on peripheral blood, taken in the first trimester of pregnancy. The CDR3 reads CASSVAQGSSYNEQFF. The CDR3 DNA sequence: TGTGCCAGCAGCGTAGCGCAGGGTAGCTCCTACAATGAGCAGTTCTTC.